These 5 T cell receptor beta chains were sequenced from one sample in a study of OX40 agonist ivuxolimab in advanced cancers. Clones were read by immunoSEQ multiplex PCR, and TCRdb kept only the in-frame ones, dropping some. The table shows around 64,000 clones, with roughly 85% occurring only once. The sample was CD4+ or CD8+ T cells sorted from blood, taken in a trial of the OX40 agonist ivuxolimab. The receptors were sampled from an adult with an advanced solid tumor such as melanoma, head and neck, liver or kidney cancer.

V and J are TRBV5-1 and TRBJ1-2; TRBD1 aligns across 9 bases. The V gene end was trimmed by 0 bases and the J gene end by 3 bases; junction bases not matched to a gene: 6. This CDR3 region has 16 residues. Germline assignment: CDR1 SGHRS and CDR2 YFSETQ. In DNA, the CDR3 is TGCGCCAGCAGCTTGGGACGGGACAGGGTGGACTATGGCTACACCTTC. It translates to CASSLGRDRVDYGYTF.

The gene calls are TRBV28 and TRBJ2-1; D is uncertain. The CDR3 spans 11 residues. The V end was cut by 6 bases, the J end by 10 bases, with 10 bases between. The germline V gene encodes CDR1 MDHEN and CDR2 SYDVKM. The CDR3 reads CASSLSREQFF. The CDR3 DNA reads TGTGCCAGCAGCCTCAGCCGGGAGCAGTTCTTC.

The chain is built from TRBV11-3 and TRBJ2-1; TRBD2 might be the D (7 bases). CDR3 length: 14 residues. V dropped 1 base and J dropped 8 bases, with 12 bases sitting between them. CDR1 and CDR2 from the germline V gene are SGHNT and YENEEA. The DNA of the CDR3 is TGTGCCAGCAGCTTAGCGGCGGGGGCCGATGAGCAGTTCTTC. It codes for CASSLAAGADEQFF.

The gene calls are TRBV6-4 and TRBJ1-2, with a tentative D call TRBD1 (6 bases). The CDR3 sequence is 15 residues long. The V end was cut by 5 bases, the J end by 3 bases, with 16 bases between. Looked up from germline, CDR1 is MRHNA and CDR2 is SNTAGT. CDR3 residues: CASSSQGSRDYGYTF. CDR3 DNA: TGTGCCAGCAGTTCCCAGGGGAGCCGGGACTATGGCTACACCTTC.

The CDR3 DNA reads as TGTGCCAGCAGCTTAAGCGTGAACCCGCGATCGAACACTGAAGCTTTCTTT. Translating it yields CASSLSVNPRSNTEAFF. The V gene is TRBV5-4, the J gene TRBJ1-1; D remains ambiguous. Germline CDR1 and CDR2: SGHNT and YYREEE (reference sequence). The ends were cut back, 2 bases at V and 1 base at J, with 18 bases in the middle. This CDR3 contains 17 residues.